These T cell receptor beta chains were read from a single sample in a study of blood T cell dynamics during melanoma immunotherapy. Sequencing used immunoSEQ multiplex PCR; TCRdb keeps in-frame clones, though not all of them. The repertoire consists of about 13,000 clones, with 86% occurring once and the leading ten covering around 4.4%. The sample consisted of blood, taken from a patient treated with checkpoint blockade. The receptor source for this set is a human donor with melanoma. Each CDR3 is given with its conserved first and last residue. Fields, in order: clone size, D gene, J gene, CDR3 length, V gene, CDR3 DNA, CDR3 protein. A D gene is named only where the DNA matches it firmly. The size field is filled for only some rows; it gives once, few, many or a size class.

size: -
D: TRBD2
J: TRBJ2-5
length: 17
V: TRBV4-2
DNA: TGTGCCAGCAGCCAAGAAGGGGTAGCGGGTTTCCAAGAGACCCAGTACTTC
CDR3: CASSQEGVAGFQETQYF

size: -
D: -
J: TRBJ2-7
length: 16
V: TRBV5-1
DNA: TGCGCCAGCAGCTCCAACTGGCTCGGCACCGGCTACGAGCAGTACTTC
CDR3: CASSSNWLGTGYEQYF

size: -
D: TRBD2
J: TRBJ2-2
length: 17
V: TRBV28
DNA: TGTGCCAGCAGTTTCTGGAGACTAGCGGGGGGGCCCGGGGAGCTGTTTTTT
CDR3: CASSFWRLAGGPGELFF

size: -
D: -
J: TRBJ1-5
length: 15
V: TRBV5-4
DNA: TGTGCCAGCAGCTTGGCGGGTGGGCAGGATCAGCCCCAGCATTTT
CDR3: CASSLAGGQDQPQHF

size: few
D: -
J: TRBJ2-1
length: 14
V: TRBV5-1
DNA: TGCGCCAGCAGCTTGCGGAGCTTTGAGGGTGAGCAGTTCTTC
CDR3: CASSLRSFEGEQFF

size: -
D: -
J: TRBJ2-7
length: 15
V: TRBV7-9
DNA: TGTGCCAGCAGCTTTTTAACGGGTGCCTCCTACGAGCAGTACTTC
CDR3: CASSFLTGASYEQYF

size: once
D: TRBD2
J: TRBJ2-3
length: 11
V: TRBV6-6
DNA: TGTGCCAGCACGGGGGGGGATACGCAGTATTTT
CDR3: CASTGGDTQYF

size: -
D: TRBD2
J: TRBJ2-1
length: 15
V: TRBV5-1
DNA: TGCGCCAGCAGCATTACTAGCGGTCCCTACAATGAGCAGTTCTTC
CDR3: CASSITSGPYNEQFF

size: -
D: TRBD1
J: TRBJ2-7
length: 15
V: TRBV5-1
DNA: TGCGCCAGCAGCTTGGAGGTCAGGGGGCTGAACGAGCAGTACTTC
CDR3: CASSLEVRGLNEQYF

size: -
D: -
J: TRBJ1-1
length: 16
V: TRBV4-1
DNA: TGCGCCAGCAGCCAAGATCGGATGTGGAGGAACACTGAAGCTTTCTTT
CDR3: CASSQDRMWRNTEAFF

size: -
D: TRBD1
J: TRBJ2-1
length: 16
V: TRBV15
DNA: TGTGCCACCAGCAGAGTTGGGACAGGGTCGGTCAATGAGCAGTTCTTC
CDR3: CATSRVGTGSVNEQFF

size: -
D: TRBD1
J: TRBJ1-5
length: 17
V: TRBV27
DNA: TGTGCCAGCAGCCCATTCTGGGGACAGGGGAGCAATCAGCCCCAGCATTTT
CDR3: CASSPFWGQGSNQPQHF

size: -
D: TRBD2
J: TRBJ2-7
length: 15
V: TRBV28
DNA: TGTGCCAGCAGTTCATCCGGGACTAGCAAATACGAGCAGTACTTC
CDR3: CASSSSGTSKYEQYF

size: once
D: -
J: TRBJ2-7
length: 15
V: TRBV10-3
DNA: TGTGCCATCTCCGGCGACAGCTTACTATCCTACGAGCAGTACTTC
CDR3: CAISGDSLLSYEQYF

size: -
D: TRBD1
J: TRBJ2-5
length: 14
V: TRBV9
DNA: TGTGCCAGCAGCTCACAGGGGGACCAAGAGACCCAGTACTTC
CDR3: CASSSQGDQETQYF

size: -
D: -
J: TRBJ2-1
length: 16
V: TRBV7-8
DNA: TGTGCCAGCAGCTTAGAGCTTCCGGGAAGGGGCAATGAGCAGTTCTTC
CDR3: CASSLELPGRGNEQFF

size: -
D: TRBD2
J: TRBJ2-7
length: 15
V: TRBV27
DNA: TGTGCCAGCAGCAGGAAAGCGGGAGGATCCTACGAGCAGTACTTC
CDR3: CASSRKAGGSYEQYF

size: -
D: -
J: TRBJ1-6
length: 15
V: TRBV5-6
DNA: TGTGCCAGCAGCTTGGAACAGGGCTTGAATTCACCCCTCCACTTT
CDR3: CASSLEQGLNSPLHF

size: -
D: TRBD2
J: TRBJ2-7
length: 15
V: TRBV19
DNA: TGTGCCAGTAGTTCCCGTAGCGGGGGAACCTACGAGCAGTACTTC
CDR3: CASSSRSGGTYEQYF

size: once
D: TRBD2
J: TRBJ2-1
length: 17
V: TRBV30
DNA: TGTGCCTGGAGTGTACGGGGACTAGCGGGAGTGGGGAATGAGCAGTTCTTC
CDR3: CAWSVRGLAGVGNEQFF

size: -
D: TRBD1
J: TRBJ2-7
length: 14
V: TRBV19
DNA: TGTGCCAGTAGGACACAGGGGCCTTCCTACGAGCAGTACTTC
CDR3: CASRTQGPSYEQYF

size: -
D: -
J: TRBJ1-5
length: 13
V: TRBV10-3
DNA: TGTGCCATCAGTGTGGCGGAGAATCAGCCCCAGCATTTT
CDR3: CAISVAENQPQHF

size: -
D: -
J: TRBJ1-2
length: 15
V: TRBV13
DNA: TGTGCCAGCAGCTTAGGGGGAGGGGGAGGCTATGGCTACACCTTC
CDR3: CASSLGGGGGYGYTF

size: -
D: -
J: TRBJ2-3
length: 15
V: TRBV5-1
DNA: TGCGCTGTATGTATCGGGGAGCCAACTACAGATACGCAGTATTTT
CDR3: CAVCIGEPTTDTQYF

size: few
D: -
J: TRBJ2-7
length: 12
V: TRBV9
DNA: TGTGCCAGCAGCCCCAGCGATGGCGAGCAGTACTTC
CDR3: CASSPSDGEQYF

size: -
D: -
J: TRBJ1-5
length: 17
V: TRBV10-3
DNA: TGTGCCATCAGTGAGGAGTGGGGGGCGTCCTTTAATCAGCCCCAGCATTTT
CDR3: CAISEEWGASFNQPQHF

size: -
D: TRBD1
J: TRBJ1-2
length: 12
V: TRBV7-8
DNA: TGTGCCAGCAGCCTAACAGGGGATGGCTACACCTTC
CDR3: CASSLTGDGYTF

size: few
D: TRBD1
J: TRBJ1-1
length: 15
V: TRBV7-2
DNA: TGTGCCAGCAGCTTTCGGACAGGGGGAAACACTGAAGCTTTCTTT
CDR3: CASSFRTGGNTEAFF

size: -
D: -
J: TRBJ2-3
length: 16
V: TRBV5-1
DNA: TGCGCCAGCAGCTGGGGGACTGATTTTTCCACAGATACGCAGTATTTT
CDR3: CASSWGTDFSTDTQYF

size: -
D: -
J: TRBJ1-2
length: 14
V: TRBV30
DNA: TGTGCCTGGAGTGTCCGTCTAGGGAGGAATGGCTACACCTTC
CDR3: CAWSVRLGRNGYTF

size: -
D: TRBD2
J: TRBJ2-5
length: 12
V: TRBV10-3
DNA: TGTGCTTCCGGGGGGGCCGGCGAGACCCAGTACTTC
CDR3: CASGGAGETQYF

size: -
D: -
J: TRBJ2-1
length: 15
V: TRBV5-1
DNA: TGCGCCAGCAGCTTGCGGAGGGACATCTACAATGAGCAGTTCTTC
CDR3: CASSLRRDIYNEQFF

size: -
D: -
J: TRBJ1-2
length: 15
V: TRBV9
DNA: TGTGCCAGCAGCGCCGGGACTAGGGCCGACTATGGCTACACCTTC
CDR3: CASSAGTRADYGYTF

size: -
D: -
J: TRBJ1-5
length: 12
V: TRBV19
DNA: TGTGCCACCCGGACGAGGGGTCAGCCCCAGCATTTT
CDR3: CATRTRGQPQHF

size: -
D: TRBD1
J: TRBJ1-2
length: 13
V: TRBV5-6
DNA: TGTGCCAGCAGAGGATCGGACAGGGATGGCTACACCTTC
CDR3: CASRGSDRDGYTF

size: -
D: -
J: TRBJ1-1
length: 15
V: TRBV29-1
DNA: TGCAGCGTTGACGGCGGGGGAGGGGTGGGCACTGAAGCTTTCTTT
CDR3: CSVDGGGGVGTEAFF

size: -
D: -
J: TRBJ2-1
length: 15
V: TRBV10-2
DNA: TGCGCCAGCAGGCTAGCAGTCGACTCCTACAATGAGCAGTTCTTC
CDR3: CASRLAVDSYNEQFF

size: -
D: TRBD1
J: TRBJ2-7
length: 15
V: TRBV2
DNA: TGTGCCAGCAGTTTGGGGACAGGGCCTAAGTACGAGCAGTACTTC
CDR3: CASSLGTGPKYEQYF

size: -
D: -
J: TRBJ2-3
length: 14
V: TRBV9
DNA: TGTGCCAGCAGCAGCGTCGGTGGCACAGATACGCAGTATTTT
CDR3: CASSSVGGTDTQYF

size: -
D: -
J: TRBJ2-1
length: 13
V: TRBV19
DNA: TGTGCCAGTCAGGACTCATCGGAGGTTGAGCAGTTCTTC
CDR3: CASQDSSEVEQFF

size: -
D: -
J: TRBJ1-1
length: 12
V: TRBV19
DNA: TGTGCCAGTAGTCTGGGGAACACTGAAGCTTTCTTT
CDR3: CASSLGNTEAFF

size: once
D: -
J: TRBJ2-7
length: 13
V: TRBV30
DNA: TGTGCCTGGGAAACGGGGGGCCGGGGCGAGCAGTACTTC
CDR3: CAWETGGRGEQYF

size: -
D: TRBD2
J: TRBJ2-5
length: 14
V: TRBV15
DNA: TGTGCCACCAGCTTGACTAGCGGCCAAGAGACCCAGTACTTC
CDR3: CATSLTSGQETQYF

size: -
D: -
J: TRBJ2-2
length: 14
V: TRBV5-1
DNA: TGCGCCAGCAGCTTTGGAGCGAACACCGGGGAGCTGTTTTTT
CDR3: CASSFGANTGELFF

size: -
D: -
J: TRBJ1-2
length: 15
V: TRBV5-4
DNA: TGTGCCAGCAGCATGTTAAACAGGGAGAACTATGGCTACACCTTC
CDR3: CASSMLNRENYGYTF

size: -
D: -
J: TRBJ1-2
length: 13
V: TRBV5-4
DNA: TGTGCCAGCAGCTTGAGGGCTAACTATGGCTACACCTTC
CDR3: CASSLRANYGYTF

size: -
D: -
J: TRBJ2-2
length: 14
V: TRBV19
DNA: TGTGCCTCCAAAGGGAGGACGAACACCGGGGAGCTGTTTTTT
CDR3: CASKGRTNTGELFF

size: -
D: -
J: TRBJ2-3
length: 14
V: TRBV9
DNA: TGTGCCAGCAGCGGGTGGCCCAGCACAGATACGCAGTATTTT
CDR3: CASSGWPSTDTQYF

size: -
D: -
J: TRBJ2-1
length: 11
V: TRBV4-2
DNA: TGTGCCAGCAGCCAAAGGGATGAGCAGTTCTTC
CDR3: CASSQRDEQFF

size: -
D: -
J: TRBJ1-2
length: 13
V: TRBV27
DNA: TGTGCCAGCAGTTTTTCGGTGAGGAGCGGCTACACCTTC
CDR3: CASSFSVRSGYTF

size: -
D: TRBD1
J: TRBJ1-5
length: 16
V: TRBV4-1
DNA: TGCGCCAGCAGCCAAGGACAGGGGGCGAGCAATCAGCCCCAGCATTTT
CDR3: CASSQGQGASNQPQHF

size: -
D: TRBD2
J: TRBJ2-3
length: 15
V: TRBV2
DNA: TGTGCCAGCAGCAGCGGGGGGGCAAGCACAGATACGCAGTATTTT
CDR3: CASSSGGASTDTQYF

size: -
D: -
J: TRBJ2-5
length: 13
V: TRBV7-2
DNA: TGTGCCAGCAGCCCTACGTACCAAGAGACCCAGTACTTC
CDR3: CASSPTYQETQYF

size: -
D: -
J: TRBJ2-7
length: 14
V: TRBV28
DNA: TGTGCCAGCAGTCGACAGGGAGGGGAGGCCGAGCAGTACTTC
CDR3: CASSRQGGEAEQYF

size: once
D: TRBD1
J: TRBJ1-3
length: 17
V: TRBV5-1
DNA: TGCGCCAGCAGCTCCACAACTACAGGGGAGGCTGGAAACACCATATATTTT
CDR3: CASSSTTTGEAGNTIYF